Sequencing of this T cell receptor (beta chain) was carried out in a study of blood T cell repertoires in COVID-19. Study context: Sources were T cells, B-cell-depleted T cells, or PBMCs; the material itself was cDNA or gDNA.

This CDR3 comprises 14 residues. With 6 bases removed from V and 1 base from J, the gap between germline ends came to 15 bases. Germline-derived CDR1 and CDR2 are SQVTM and ANQGSEA. Assay: immunoSEQ multiplex PCR; the TCRdb copy retains only in-frame clones and omits some. The sample lists 150,000 to 200,000 clones, roughly 90% occurring once. Input material: PBMCs or T cells enriched from blood (not recorded which). This chain uses TRBV29-1 with TRBJ1-1, with D perhaps matching TRBD1 (5 bases). This clonotype originated in a woman aged 18 to 35 who had recovered from COVID-19. CDR3 protein: CSVWAGPSNTEAFF. The CDR3 DNA reads as TGCAGCGTATGGGCAGGGCCCTCGAACACTGAAGCTTTCTTT. The variable domain in full, completed from reference TRBV29-1 and TRBJ1-1, reads SAVISQKPSRDICQRGTSLTIQCQVDSQVTMMFWYRQQPGQSLTLIATANQGSEATYESGFVIDKFPISRPNLTFSTLTVSNMSPEDSSIYLCSVWAGPSNTEAFFGQGTRLTVV.